This T cell receptor (beta chain) was profiled in a study of T cell changes during pregnancy in multiple sclerosis. The table lists this clone with a count of one. Clones were sequenced by immunoSEQ multiplex PCR, and TCRdb holds only the in-frame ones, with some missing. The sample holds tens of thousands of clones, just over 90% seen once. This CDR3 is built from 14 residues. V lost 5 bases and J 2 bases, leaving 12 bases between the germline ends. Looked up from germline, CDR1 is MDHEN and CDR2 is SYDVKM. The sample was CD4+ T cells from peripheral blood mononuclear cells, taken before pregnancy. This sequence originates from a female donor with multiple sclerosis, enrolled in a pregnancy study. This rearrangement joins TRBV28 to TRBJ1-2, with D perhaps matching TRBD1 (5 bases). The CDR3 nucleotides read TGTGCCAGCAGTCAATCAGGGAGGAACTATGGCTACACCTTC. This codes for CASSQSGRNYGYTF.